This T cell receptor beta chain is from a study of CD8 T cells in Susac syndrome. CD8+ and CD4+ blood T cells underwent TCR beta sequencing. The multiple sclerosis controls were treatment-naive patients, and their relapsing-remitting disease was stable or active. TEMRA cells underwent FACS enrichment and CD8+ and CD4+ T cells underwent negative isolation. V lost 0 bases to trimming and J lost 5 bases, with 13 bases between them. This CDR3 is built from 15 residues. Germline V gene sequence: CDR1 LGHDT, CDR2 YNNKEL (reference sequence). cDNA came from roughly 0.53 to 1 ug RNA primed by random hexamers. Amplification of TCR beta CDR3 spanned 54 Vbeta and 13 Jbeta via immunoSEQ multiplex PCR. TCRdb re-called the immunoSEQ multiplex PCR reads with MiXCR, one entry per CDR3 protein. The table lists tens of thousands of distinct CDR3 sequences, 91% of them singletons.

The specimen was CD8+ T cells from PBMCs. The chain couples TRBV3-1 to TRBJ1-1; unclear D gene. The sequence derives from a human donor with multiple sclerosis. DNA for the CDR3: TGTGCCAGCAGCCAAGATCTTACGATCGGGACTGAAGCTTTCTTT. It encodes CASSQDLTIGTEAFF.